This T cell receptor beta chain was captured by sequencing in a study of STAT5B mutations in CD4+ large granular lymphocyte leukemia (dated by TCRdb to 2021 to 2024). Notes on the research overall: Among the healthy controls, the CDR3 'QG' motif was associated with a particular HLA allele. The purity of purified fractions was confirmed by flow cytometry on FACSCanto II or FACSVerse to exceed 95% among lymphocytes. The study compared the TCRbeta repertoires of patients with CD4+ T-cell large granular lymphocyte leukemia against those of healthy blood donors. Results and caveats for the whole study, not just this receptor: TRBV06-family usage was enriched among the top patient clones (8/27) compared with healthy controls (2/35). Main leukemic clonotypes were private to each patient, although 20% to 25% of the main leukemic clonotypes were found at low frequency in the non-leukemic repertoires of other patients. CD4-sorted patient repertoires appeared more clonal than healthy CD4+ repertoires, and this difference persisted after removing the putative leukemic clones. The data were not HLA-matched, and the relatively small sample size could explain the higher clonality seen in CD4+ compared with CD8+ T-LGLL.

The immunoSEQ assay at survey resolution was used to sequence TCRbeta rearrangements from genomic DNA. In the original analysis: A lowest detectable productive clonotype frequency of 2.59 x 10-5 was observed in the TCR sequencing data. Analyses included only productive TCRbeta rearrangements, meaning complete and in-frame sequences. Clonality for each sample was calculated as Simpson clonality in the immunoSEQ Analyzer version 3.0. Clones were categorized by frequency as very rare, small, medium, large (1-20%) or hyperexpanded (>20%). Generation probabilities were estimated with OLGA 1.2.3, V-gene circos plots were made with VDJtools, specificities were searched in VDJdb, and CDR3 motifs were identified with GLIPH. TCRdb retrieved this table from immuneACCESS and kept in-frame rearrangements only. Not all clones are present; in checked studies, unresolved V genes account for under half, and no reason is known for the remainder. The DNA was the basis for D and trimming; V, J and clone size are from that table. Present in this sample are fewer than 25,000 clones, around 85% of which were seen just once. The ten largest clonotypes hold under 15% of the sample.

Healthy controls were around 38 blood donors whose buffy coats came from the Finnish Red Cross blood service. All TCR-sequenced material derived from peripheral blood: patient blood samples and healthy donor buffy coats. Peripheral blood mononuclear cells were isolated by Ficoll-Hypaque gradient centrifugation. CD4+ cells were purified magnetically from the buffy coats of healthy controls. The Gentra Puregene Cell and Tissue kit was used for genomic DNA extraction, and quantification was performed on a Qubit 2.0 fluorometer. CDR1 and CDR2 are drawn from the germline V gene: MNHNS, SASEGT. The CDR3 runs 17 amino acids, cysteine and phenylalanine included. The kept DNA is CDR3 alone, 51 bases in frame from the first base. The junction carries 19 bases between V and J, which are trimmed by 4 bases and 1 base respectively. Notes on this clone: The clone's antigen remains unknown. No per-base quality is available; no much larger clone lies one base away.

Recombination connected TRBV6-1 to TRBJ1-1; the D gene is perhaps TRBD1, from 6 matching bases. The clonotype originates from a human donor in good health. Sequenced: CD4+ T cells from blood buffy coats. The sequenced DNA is TGTGCCAGCAGTGTGGACAGCCGATCTAGACCGAACACTGAAGCTTTCTTT. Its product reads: CASSVDSRSRPNTEAFF.